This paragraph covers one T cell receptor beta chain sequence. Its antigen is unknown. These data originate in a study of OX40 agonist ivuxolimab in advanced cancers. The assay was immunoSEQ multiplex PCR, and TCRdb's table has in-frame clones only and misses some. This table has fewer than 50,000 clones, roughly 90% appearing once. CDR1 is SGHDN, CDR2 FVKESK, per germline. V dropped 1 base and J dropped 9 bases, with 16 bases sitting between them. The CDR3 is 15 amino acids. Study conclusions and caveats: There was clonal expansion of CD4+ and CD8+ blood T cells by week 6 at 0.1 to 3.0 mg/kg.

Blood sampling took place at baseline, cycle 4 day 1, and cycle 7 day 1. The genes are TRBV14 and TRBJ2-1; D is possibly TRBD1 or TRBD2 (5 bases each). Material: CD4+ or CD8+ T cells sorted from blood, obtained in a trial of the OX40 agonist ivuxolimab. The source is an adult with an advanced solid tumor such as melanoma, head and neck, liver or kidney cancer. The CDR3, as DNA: TGTGCCAGCAGCCAAGGGGGATCCAGGGACGCTGAGCAGTTCTTC. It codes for CASSQGGSRDAEQFF.